Sequencing of this TCR beta chain was carried out in a study of CD8 T cells in ankylosing spondylitis. Notes on the study in general: Disease-linked clones reportedly showed significant enrichment in matched ankylosing spondylitis synovial fluid. Earlier studies detected some motif variants in reactive arthritis synovial fluid and blood. There was a TCR beta motif, made of fewer than 10 highly homologous variants, that appeared characteristic of ankylosing spondylitis blood. Relatively rare in peripheral blood, disease-linked clones were also CD8+.

5'-RACE, quantitative and with molecular barcodes, yielded the TCR beta libraries. TCRdb re-called the 5' RACE reads through MiXCR, storing one row per CDR3 protein. Here the sample spans 390,000 or so distinct CDR3 sequences, 20% to 25% being singletons. This CDR3 has 15 residues. Germline CDR1 and CDR2: LGHDT and YNNKEL (reference sequence). The J segment lost 4 bases and the V segment lost 1 base, leaving 5 bases of the junction unmatched. With regard to this clonotype: Its antigen is as yet unknown.

The chain recombines TRBV3-1 with TRBJ2-7; TRBD2 matches 9 bases. The origin of this receptor is a male donor with ankylosing spondylitis. Material for sequencing was blood, either unsorted or a sorted T cell fraction (not recorded which). The CDR3 sequence is CASSQAASGIYEQYF. For the CDR3, the DNA is TGTGCCAGCAGCCAAGCGGCTAGCGGGATATACGAGCAGTACTTC.